The 29 T cell receptor beta chains below were found in one sample sequenced in a study of tumor-infiltrating lymphocytes in primary liver carcinoma. Unsorted bulk tissue, roughly 20-33 mg of it, served as the source for co-extraction of RNA and DNA. A constant-region primer primed TCR beta cDNA synthesis from 500 to 550 ng of total RNA. Modified slightly, ARM-PCR produced TCR beta libraries over three nested multiplex PCR rounds. It was with TRBV1-TRBV30 forward primers and a C-beta reverse primer that the first two PCR rounds were run, at about 10 cycles each. One entry per CDR3 protein results from TCRdb running MiXCR on the multiplex PCR reads. The sample consists of approximately 22,000 distinct CDR3 sequences, over 65% of them appearing once. Source material: liver tumor tissue from sampling region 1. Subset described: tumor region T1, superior pole. The receptor set was obtained from a man aged 35-49 years with primary liver carcinoma and hepatitis B virus infection.

Concerning this clonotype: Likely a read error: the CDR3 ends without its conserved phenylalanine or tryptophan. The rearrangement joins TRBV11-2 to TRBJ1-1; unclear D gene. There are 14 residues in the CDR3. Germline values: CDR1 SGHAT, CDR2 FQNNGV. With 7 bases removed from V and 0 bases from J, the gap between germline ends came to 12 bases. The CDR3 region is CASTGDRVNTEAFS. Written as DNA, the CDR3 is TGTGCCAGCACTGGTGATAGGGTGAACACTGAAGCTTTCTCT.

Regarding this clonotype: Just one base apart from a much larger clone, this may be a read error. This chain links TRBV20-1 with TRBJ2-2; D is unclear. The germline V and J ends were trimmed by 1 base and 10 bases, with 13 bases remaining between them. This CDR3 spans 13 amino acids. Germline V gene lookup returns CDR1 DFQATT and CDR2 SNEGSKA (reference sequence). CDR3 sequence (DNA): TGCAGTGCTAGAGGTCGTCTCAGCGTGGAGCTGTTTTTT. Translation gives CSARGRLSVELFF.

By share of the sample, this clonotype is medium-sized. The V gene is TRBV6-2 or TRBV6-3, the J gene TRBJ2-1, with 12 bases identical to TRBD2. The CDR3 totals 15 residues. Trimming removed 0 bases from V and 7 bases from J; junction bases left unmatched: 1. Looked up from germline, CDR1 is MNHEY and CDR2 is SVGEGT. Written as DNA, the CDR3 is TGTGCCAGCAGTTACTCCGGACTAGCGGGAAATGAGCAGTTCTTC. Its protein product is CASSYSGLAGNEQFF.

This clonotype appeared a few times. Germline is not matched at one junction end, which may reflect a read error. This chain links TRBV2 with TRBJ2-3, with 11 bases fitting TRBD2. The CDR3 is made up of 17 amino acids. Germline values: CDR1 SNHLY, CDR2 FYNNEI. The CDR3, as DNA: TGTGCCAGCAGTGAAACCTTAGCGGGAGGGGGCACAGATATGCAGTATTTT. This encodes CASSETLAGGGTDMQYF. The full variable domain, completed using reference TRBV2 and TRBJ2-3, is EPEVTQTPSHQVTQMGQEVILRCVPISNHLYFYWYRQILGQKVEFLVSFYNNEISEKSEIFDDQFSVERPDGSNFTLKIRSTKLEDSAMYFCASSETLAGGGTDMQYFGPGTRLTVL.

Remarks on this clonotype: One end of the junction is discordant with germline, which a read error may explain. The J gene is TRBJ2-7, the V gene TRBV6-6; perhaps TRBD2 as D (6 bases). The germline gives CDR1 MNHNY, CDR2 SVGAGI (reference sequence). This CDR3 is built from 15 residues. CDR3: CASSHNTYGSYDQYF. DNA of the CDR3: TGTGCCAGCAGTCACAACACCTACGGGAGCTACGACCAGTACTTC.

As concerns this clonotype: The junction and the germline gene differ at one end; a read error may be behind it. V usage is TRBV6-5 and J usage is TRBJ1-5; 7 nucleotides match TRBD2. The DNA end is a closer match to TRBJ2-3, so the J assignment may be wrong. This CDR3 region has 13 residues. Germline values: CDR1 MNHEY, CDR2 SVGAGI. The CDR3 here is CVSSYGRIQPQYF. The CDR3 DNA follows: TGTGTCAGCAGTTACGGGAGGATTCAGCCCCAGTATTTT.

As for this clonotype: Sequence at one end of the junction differs from germline and may be a read error. The genes are TRBV4-1 and TRBJ2-7, with 7 positions matching TRBD2. The CDR3 covers 15 residues. Germline CDR1 MGHRA, CDR2 YSYEKL. DNA for the CDR3: TGCGCCAACAGCCAAGATGAGGGCGGGAGCTACGAGCAATACTTC. Protein: CANSQDEGGSYEQYF.

As concerns this clonotype: In this CDR3 the conserved last residue, phenylalanine or tryptophan, is missing, so a read error is likely. The limits of the CDR3 on the DNA are not certain, so only TCRdb's listed CDR3 is given. The chain joins TRBV29-1 to TRBJ2-1; TRBD1 was called by the table and not checked on the DNA. Germline loops: CDR1 SQVTM, CDR2 ANQGSEA. Inclusive of both ends, the CDR3 amounts to 12 amino acids. CDR3 loop: CSARPGGKEQFI.

This clonotype is judged medium-sized. The chain uses TRBV4-1 and TRBJ2-6, with TRBD1 identical over 7 bases. J was trimmed by 0 bases and V by 5 bases; bases with no gene match: 13. CDR1 and CDR2 from the germline V gene are MGHRA and YSYEKL. This CDR3 contains 19 residues. CDR3 coding DNA: TGCGCCAGCAGCGTCCGGGACAGCGTACCCCACTCTGGGGCCAACGTCCTGACTTTC. Translating it yields CASSVRDSVPHSGANVLTF.

This clonotype was picked up a small number of times. One end of the junction fails to match germline, which may point to a read error. The CDR3 DNA reads as TGCGCCAGCAGCCCTGCGGGACTAGCGCTGAACAGTGAGCAATTCTTC. This gives the protein CASSPAGLALNSEQFF. The chain links TRBV4-3 to TRBJ2-1; TRBD2 matches 10 bases. Germline CDR1 and CDR2: LGHNA and YSLEER. The length of the CDR3 is 16 residues.

This chain connects TRBV6-5 to TRBJ2-6; D could derive from TRBD1 or TRBD2 (5 bases each). The CDR3 loop spans 15 amino acids. Trimming shortened V by 5 bases and J by 11 bases, and 19 bases separated the two germline ends. Germline loops: CDR1 MNHEY, CDR2 SVGAGI. CDR3 nucleotides: TGTGCCAGCAGTCCCGATCTTCCTGGGACCGACGTCCTGACTTTC. Its protein product is CASSPDLPGTDVLTF.

Details on this clonotype: At one end, the junction sequence differs from germline, possibly due to a read error. This chain uses TRBV5-1 with TRBJ2-1; the match to TRBD1 covers 9 bases. This CDR3 region has 14 residues. Germline CDR1 reads SGHRS; CDR2 reads YFSETQ. In nucleotides, the CDR3 is TGCGCTAGCAGGGTACAGGGGGCGGGCAATGAGCAGTTCTTC. Its protein product is CASRVQGAGNEQFF.

A note on this clonotype: An end of the junction does not agree with germline; a read error may underlie this. The chain recombines TRBV7-9 with TRBJ1-1; TRBD1 is a possible D gene (6 bases). Germline values: CDR1 SEHNR, CDR2 FQNEAQ (reference sequence). The CDR3 extends over 14 amino acids. CDR3 in DNA: TGTGGCAGCAGCTTCCTTCAGGGGAACACTGAAGCTTTCTTC. This gives the protein CGSSFLQGNTEAFF.

A remark on this clonotype: At one of its ends the junction is not consistent with the germline gene, which may arise from a read error. The rearrangement links TRBV6-5 to TRBJ1-6; D is undetermined. The CDR3 length is 13 residues. Per the germline V gene, CDR1 is MNHEY and CDR2 is SVGAGI. This chain's CDR3 is CVSSWIGNSPLHF. DNA of the CDR3: TGTGTCAGCAGTTGGATAGGGAATTCACCCCTCCACTTT.

This clonotype was found a few times. A much larger clone differs from this one at a single base, so this may be a read error. The chain couples TRBV11-3 to TRBJ2-7; possible D gene TRBD1, 6 bases. CDR1 is SGHNT, CDR2 YENEEA, per germline. This CDR3 has 14 residues. V was trimmed by 3 bases and J by 5 bases, leaving 14 bases between them. This chain's CDR3 is CASSFSDSSHEQYF. The CDR3 DNA sequence: TGTGCCAGCAGCTTCTCGGACAGTTCCCACGAGCAGTACTTC.

This clonotype was counted ten times or more. This chain connects TRBV28 to TRBJ2-1, with TRBD2 matching 8 bases. Germline V lookup: CDR1 MDHEN, CDR2 SYDVKM. The length of the CDR3 is 13 residues. The J segment lost 9 bases and the V segment lost 4 bases, leaving 5 bases of the junction unmatched. The CDR3 loop is CASSWGTSGEQFF. The CDR3 nucleotides read TGTGCCAGCAGTTGGGGCACTAGCGGTGAGCAGTTCTTC.

In its sample, this clonotype ranks as medium-sized. V and J are TRBV6-6 and TRBJ2-3; D may be TRBD1 (9 bases). V lost 2 bases and J 0 bases, leaving 30 bases between the germline ends. Germline CDR1 is MNHNY and CDR2 is SVGAGI (reference sequence). The length of the CDR3 is 22 residues. CDR3 sequence: CASSYPLTGGSGSRTSTDTQYF. The CDR3 DNA sequence: TGTGCCAGCAGTTACCCCCTCACAGGGGGCAGCGGGAGTAGAACTAGCACAGATACGCAGTATTTT.

Points on this clonotype: At one of its ends the junction is not consistent with the germline gene, which may arise from a read error. V gene TRBV11-2 combines with J gene TRBJ1-5; D is unresolved. CDR1 and CDR2 (germline): SGHAT, FQNNGV. This CDR3 contains 13 residues. CDR3 loop: CTSSLDSGQPQHF. The DNA of the CDR3 is TGTACCAGCAGCTTGGATAGTGGACAGCCCCAGCATTTT.

The rearrangement uses TRBV29-1 and TRBJ1-1, with a weak D call TRBD1 (6 bases). Germline V CDR1 and CDR2: SQVTM, ANQGSEA. This CDR3 is 11 amino acids long. CDR3 sequence reads: CSSGQNTEAFF. The CDR3, as DNA: TGCAGTTCGGGACAGAACACTGAAGCTTTCTTT.

The count of this clonotype is one. A junction boundary mismatches the germline segment, possibly from a read error. The chain couples TRBV10-3 to TRBJ2-1, with D possibly being TRBD1 (5 bases). From germline, CDR1 is ENHRY and CDR2 SYGVKD. The CDR3 extends over 12 amino acids. CDR3: CPNRDSNNEQFF. The CDR3, as DNA: TGTCCCAACCGTGACAGCAACAATGAGCAGTTCTTT.

To note about this clonotype: This may come from a read error, since a much larger clone is one base off. The chain joins TRBV6-6 to TRBJ1-6; TRBD1 might be the D (5 bases). The CDR3 is 17 amino acids. CDR1 is MNHNY, CDR2 SVGAGI, per germline (reference sequence). Trimming left V 7 bases short and J 7 bases short, with 23 bases between. DNA for the CDR3: TGTGCCAGCACTAGGACGGGTTCCTCGGCAGGGAATTCACCCCTCCACTTT. It specifies CASTRTGSSAGNSPLHF.

The genes are TRBV15 and TRBJ1-5; D remains unclear. CDR3 length: 16 residues. Trimming took 6 bases from V and 5 from J, leaving 20 bases between them. Germline V lookup: CDR1 LNHNV, CDR2 YYDKDF (reference sequence). CDR3 loop: CATSHSLVDGDQPQHF. CDR3 DNA: TGTGCCACCAGTCACAGTCTCGTGGATGGGGATCAGCCCCAGCATTTT.

Concerning this clonotype: This sequence may be a read error, since a much larger clone differs from it by one base. The rearrangement uses TRBV24-1 and TRBJ2-3; D may be TRBD2 (5 bases). Per the germline V gene, CDR1 is KGHDR and CDR2 is SFDVKD. The CDR3 contains 14 residues. CDR3 loop: CAASDLRGTDTQYF. In DNA form, the CDR3 reads TGTGCCGCCAGTGATTTGAGGGGCACAGATACGCAGTATTTT.

In this sample, this clonotype turned up many times. This chain joins TRBV6-5 and TRBJ2-2, with a possible D match to TRBD1 (7 bases). The CDR3 extends over 16 amino acids. CDR1 is MNHEY, CDR2 SVGAGI, per germline. The V and J ends lost 0 bases and 4 bases respectively, with 12 bases between them. CDR3 amino acids: CASSYSEGAVTGELFF. CDR3 coding DNA: TGTGCCAGCAGTTACTCGGAGGGGGCGGTCACCGGGGAGCTGTTTTTT.

This clonotype is medium-sized in the sample. The chain has TRBV6-1 and TRBJ2-1; D not resolved. The CDR3 sequence is 16 residues long. V gave up 5 bases and J gave up 0 bases, with 14 bases separating them. The germline gives CDR1 MNHNS, CDR2 SASEGT. The CDR3 nucleotides read TGTGCCAGCAGTTCGAACCCCGGGTCCTCCTACAATGAGCAGTTCTTC. Its translation: CASSSNPGSSYNEQFF.

The gene calls are TRBV12-3 or TRBV12-4 and TRBJ2-3; no firm D call. This CDR3 comprises 11 residues. The ends were cut back, 7 bases at V and 10 bases at J, with 12 bases in the middle. In DNA form, the CDR3 reads TGTGCCAGCAATTTGAAGGGTGCGCAGTATTTT. This codes for CASNLKGAQYF.

In its sample, this clonotype was seen a few times. The germline gene is not matched at one end of the junction; a read error may be the cause. The chain is built from TRBV10-3 and TRBJ2-7; 11 bases align to TRBD2. The CDR3 spans 16 residues. Looked up from germline, CDR1 is ENHRY and CDR2 is SYGVKD. CDR3 in amino acids: CASSAPSGRKANEQYF. Written as DNA, the CDR3 is TGTGCCAGCAGTGCTCCTAGCGGGAGGAAGGCCAACGAGCAGTACTTC.

Points on this clonotype: This likely comes from a read error, as the CDR3 has no conserved phenylalanine or tryptophan at its end. The chain combines TRBV11-2 with TRBJ2-1; maybe TRBD2 (6 bases). The CDR3 is made up of 16 amino acids. V shed 0 bases and J shed 7 bases, with 16 bases lying between them. Germline V gives CDR1 SGHAT, CDR2 FQNNGV. In nucleotides, the CDR3 is TGTGCCAGCAGCTTAGAGCTTCTAGCGAGGATGAATGAGCAGTTCTTA. Translation: CASSLELLARMNEQFL.

This clonotype was found once. The CDR3, as DNA: TGCGCCAACCGACCGGGACAGTCAAGTACAGATACGCAGTATTTT. Amino acids: CANRPGQSSTDTQYF. The chain is built from TRBV5-1 and TRBJ2-3; 7 bases are a match to TRBD1. In germline, CDR1 is SGHRS, CDR2 YFSETQ. The V gene end was trimmed by 9 bases and the J gene end by 3 bases; junction bases not matched to a gene: 13. The CDR3 has 15 amino acids.